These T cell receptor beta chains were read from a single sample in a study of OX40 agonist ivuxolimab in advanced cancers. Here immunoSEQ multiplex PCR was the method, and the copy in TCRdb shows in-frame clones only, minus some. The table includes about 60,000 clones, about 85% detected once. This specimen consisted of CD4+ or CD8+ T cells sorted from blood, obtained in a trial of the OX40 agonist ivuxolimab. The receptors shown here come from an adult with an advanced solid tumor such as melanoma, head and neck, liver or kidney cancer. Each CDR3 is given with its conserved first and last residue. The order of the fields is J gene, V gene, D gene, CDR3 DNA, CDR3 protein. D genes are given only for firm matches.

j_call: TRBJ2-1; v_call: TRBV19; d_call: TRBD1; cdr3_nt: TGTGCCAGTAGTACTCTCCGGGACAGGGCCGTCTCCTACAATGAGCAGTTCTTC; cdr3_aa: CASSTLRDRAVSYNEQFF
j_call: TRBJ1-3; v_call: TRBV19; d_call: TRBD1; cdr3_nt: TGTGCCAGTACTCGACAGGGGCTCTCTGGAAACACCATATATTTT; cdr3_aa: CASTRQGLSGNTIYF
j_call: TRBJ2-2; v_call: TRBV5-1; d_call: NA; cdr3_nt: TGCGCCAGCAGCGACACCGGGGAGCTGTTTTTT; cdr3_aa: CASSDTGELFF
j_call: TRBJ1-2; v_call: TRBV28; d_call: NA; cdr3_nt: TGTGCCAGCAGTTCTTACAGGTTCTATGGCTACACCTTC; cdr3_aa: CASSSYRFYGYTF
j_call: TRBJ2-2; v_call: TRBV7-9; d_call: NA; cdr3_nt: TGTGCCAGCACCCCAGCCAGGGGCAACACCGGGGAGCTGTTTTTT; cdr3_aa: CASTPARGNTGELFF
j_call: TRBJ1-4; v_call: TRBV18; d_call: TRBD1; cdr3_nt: TGTGCCAGCTCACCACCCCAGGGGGTTGGTGAAAAACTGTTTTTT; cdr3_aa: CASSPPQGVGEKLFF
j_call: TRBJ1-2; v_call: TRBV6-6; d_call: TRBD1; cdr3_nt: TGTGCCAGCAGTTCACGTCAGGGGGTGGGAGGCTACACCTTC; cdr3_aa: CASSSRQGVGGYTF
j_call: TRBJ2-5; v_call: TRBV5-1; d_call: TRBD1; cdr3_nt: TGCGCCAGCAGCCTGGGAGGGACAGGGGGAGAGACCCAGTACTTC; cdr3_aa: CASSLGGTGGETQYF
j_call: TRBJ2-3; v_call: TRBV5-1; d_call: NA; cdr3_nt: TGCGCCAGCAGCTTGGAGCTTTTCACAGATACGCAGTATTTT; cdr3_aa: CASSLELFTDTQYF
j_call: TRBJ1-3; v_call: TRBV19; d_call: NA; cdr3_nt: TGTGCCAGTAGGGTAACGGGACGGAGTTTCTCTGGAAACACCATATATTTT; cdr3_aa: CASRVTGRSFSGNTIYF
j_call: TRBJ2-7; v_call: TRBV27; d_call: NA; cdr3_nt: TGTGCCAGCAGTCCCGGCGCCGGTCGGAGGCCTGGGCAGTACTTC; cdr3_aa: CASSPGAGRRPGQYF
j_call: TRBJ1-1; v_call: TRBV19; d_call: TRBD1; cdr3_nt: TGTGCCAGTAGTTCAACAGGGGTTCGCACTGAAGCTTTCTTT; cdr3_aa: CASSSTGVRTEAFF
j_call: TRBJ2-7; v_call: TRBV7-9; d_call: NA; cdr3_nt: TGTGCCAGCAGCTTAGTTCTTAGTAACGAGCAGTACTTC; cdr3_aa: CASSLVLSNEQYF